These T cell receptor beta chains were read from a single sample in a study of CD4 and CD8 cells across lung adenocarcinoma regions. TCRdb fed the PCR reads into MiXCR, producing one record per CDR3 protein. The sample has roughly 10,000 distinct CDR3 sequences; approximately 55% are singletons. Sequencing was performed on CD4+ T cells from the center of a lung tumor. These receptors all come from a male donor with lung adenocarcinoma. The CD4 and CD8 labels of this study may be unreliable. Each CDR3 is given with its conserved first and last residue. D genes are given only for firm matches. Size is omitted from some rows. Given values are once, few, many or a class for expanded clones.

V gene	clone size	CDR3 length	D gene	J gene	CDR3 DNA	CDR3 protein
TRBV6-1	few	16	.	TRBJ2-4	TGTGCCAGCAGTGATTGGACAGTACTAGCCAAAAACATTCAGTACTTC	CASSDWTVLAKNIQYF
TRBV27	.	14	.	TRBJ2-2	TGTGCCAGCAGTTCCCCAGGATTGGGCGGGGAGCTGTTTTTT	CASSSPGLGGELFF
TRBV27	.	14	TRBD2	TRBJ2-1	TGTGCCAGCACCGCTAGCGGCTCCTACAATGAGCAGTTCTTC	CASTASGSYNEQFF
TRBV5-1	medium-sized	15	TRBD1	TRBJ2-5	TGCGCCAGCAGCTTGGAGACAGGGGTCATCGAGACCCAGTACTTC	CASSLETGVIETQYF
TRBV6-4	.	13	.	TRBJ1-2	TGTGCCAGCAGTGACGGTGACGGGGAGGTCTACACCTTC	CASSDGDGEVYTF
TRBV10-1	.	15	TRBD2	TRBJ2-3	TGCGCCAGCAGTGATTTGGCGGGAGTCACAGATACGCAGTATTTT	CASSDLAGVTDTQYF
TRBV6-1	.	14	.	TRBJ2-2	TGTGCCAGCACCCACCGAAGAGACGCCGGGGAGCTGTTTTTT	CASTHRRDAGELFF
TRBV10-2	few	12	.	TRBJ2-1	TGCGCCAGCACATACAACTACAATGAGCAGTTCTTC	CASTYNYNEQFF
TRBV6-5	large	14	.	TRBJ2-7	TGTGCCAGCAGTTATGGTAGAGGGTTCTACGAGCAGTACTTC	CASSYGRGFYEQYF
TRBV27	.	16	.	TRBJ2-7	TGTGCCAGCAGTCCCTGGGCGGGGACAGCCGAGTACGAGCAGTACTTC	CASSPWAGTAEYEQYF
TRBV27	medium-sized	13	.	TRBJ2-3	TGTGCCAGCAGTTACTCTGTTTCAGATACGCAGTATTTT	CASSYSVSDTQYF
TRBV7-2	.	15	.	TRBJ1-2	TGTGCCAGCAGCTTATATGTCGGGGGGCGTGATGGCTACACCTTC	CASSLYVGGRDGYTF
TRBV7-2	few	16	.	TRBJ2-7	TGTGCCAGCAGCTTATATGTCAGGGGAGGGTACAATGAGCAGTACTTC	CASSLYVRGGYNEQYF
TRBV6-1	.	16	TRBD2	TRBJ2-7	TGTGCCAGCCGCGACGGGGGGGTGTGGGGCACAGATACGCAGTACTTC	CASRDGGVWGTDTQYF
TRBV6-2/TRBV6-3	.	12	TRBD1	TRBJ1-1	TGTGCCAGCAGCAAGACAGGGAGGGTGGATTTCTTT	CASSKTGRVDFF
TRBV6-5	.	16	.	TRBJ2-1	TGTGCCAGCAGTTCCCGTTTGAGGGAGCCCCCTCCCGAGCAGTTCTTC	CASSSRLREPPPEQFF